A selection of T cell receptor beta chains follows, all from one sample in a study of T cell responses to AZD1222 COVID-19 vaccine. Sequencing was performed with immunoSEQ multiplex PCR; in TCRdb, only in-frame clones are kept and a portion is missing. The data contain under 20,000 clones, 81% of them singletons. The sequences come from peripheral blood, collected 28 days after the second AZD1222 dose. These receptors were taken from an adult who received the AZD1222 COVID-19 vaccine. Each CDR3 is given with its conserved first and last residue. A D gene is named only where the DNA matches it firmly. Some rows mark clone size as missing; the rest say once, few, many or name a class of expanded clone.

TRBV6-6	TRBJ1-2	TRBD1	.	TGTGCCAGCAGTCGCCGGGACAGGGGAAATGTAGGGTATGGCTACACCTTC	CASSRRDRGNVGYGYTF
TRBV5-4	TRBJ2-1	TRBD2	.	TGTGCCAGCAGCCCCGGGACTAGCGGATTTTACAATGAGCAGTTCTTC	CASSPGTSGFYNEQFF
TRBV6-2/TRBV6-3	TRBJ2-1	TRBD1	.	TGTGCCAGCAGTCTCAACCCGGGACAGTACAATGAGCAGTTCTTC	CASSLNPGQYNEQFF
TRBV3-1/TRBV3-2	TRBJ1-1	.	.	TGTGCCAGCACAGGGGAGGGGCTCACTGAAGCTTTCTTT	CASTGEGLTEAFF
TRBV7-3	TRBJ2-3	TRBD2	.	TGTGCCAGCAGCACAACCGGGACTAGCGAAGGAGATACGCAGTATTTT	CASSTTGTSEGDTQYF
TRBV10-3	TRBJ2-5	TRBD2	.	TGTGCCATCAGTGAGCCGGCGACTAGCGGGAGGTTTGGGACCCAGTACTTC	CAISEPATSGRFGTQYF
TRBV6-5	TRBJ1-1	.	.	TGTGCCAGCAGTTACTGGGCGGTTGGGAACACTGAAGCTTTCTTT	CASSYWAVGNTEAFF
TRBV5-4	TRBJ1-6	.	.	TGTGCCAGCAGCTTGGCCGAAGGGGCTTCCTATAATTCACCCCTCCACTTT	CASSLAEGASYNSPLHF
TRBV7-2	TRBJ2-1	TRBD1	few	TGTGCCAGCAGCCGGGACAGCTCCTACAATGAGCAGTTCTTC	CASSRDSSYNEQFF
TRBV3-1/TRBV3-2	TRBJ2-3	TRBD2	.	TGTGCCAGCAGCCGGCGGGTTATAGCGGGGCCCACAGATACGCAGTATTTT	CASSRRVIAGPTDTQYF
TRBV6-2/TRBV6-3	TRBJ2-1	TRBD2	few	TGTGCCAGCAGCCACGCCATAACTAGCGGGAGAGGGTACTACAATGAGCAGTTCTTC	CASSHAITSGRGYYNEQFF
TRBV4-1	TRBJ1-3	.	.	TGCGCCAGCAGCCAAGATCAGAGGAACACCATATATTTT	CASSQDQRNTIYF
TRBV29-1	TRBJ1-1	.	.	TGCAGCGTTGATTCTGGGGTAGGGACTGAAGCTTTCTTT	CSVDSGVGTEAFF
TRBV7-2	TRBJ2-2	.	.	TGTGCCAGCAGCCCGAGGCCCGGGGAGCTGTTTTTT	CASSPRPGELFF
TRBV18	TRBJ2-7	TRBD1	.	TGTGCCAGCTCAAAGGGGGCAAACACCTACGAGCAGTACTTC	CASSKGANTYEQYF
TRBV2	TRBJ2-2	.	few	TGTGCCAGCAGTGGGGAACGGCACACCGGGGAGCTGTTTTTT	CASSGERHTGELFF
TRBV5-1	TRBJ1-6	TRBD1	.	TGCGCCAGCAGCCGAAAAAACAGGGGGTCCTATAATTCACCCCTCCACTTT	CASSRKNRGSYNSPLHF
TRBV27	TRBJ1-2	TRBD1	.	TGTGCCAGCAGTTTATCAGTGGGACAGGGGGCCGGCGGCTACACCTTC	CASSLSVGQGAGGYTF
TRBV15	TRBJ1-1	.	.	TGTGCCACCACCATAATGGGAAACACTGAAGCTTTCTTT	CATTIMGNTEAFF
TRBV28	TRBJ2-7	.	.	TGTGCCAGCAGTCCCCGTGGCAGAGTTCTCTACGAGCAGTACTTC	CASSPRGRVLYEQYF
TRBV20-1	TRBJ1-1	TRBD1	.	TGCAGTGCTAGTAGGCAGGGGGACACTGAAGCTTTCTTT	CSASRQGDTEAFF
TRBV29-1	TRBJ1-1	.	once	TGCAGCGTTGCCCTTATGAACACTGAAGCTTTCTTT	CSVALMNTEAFF
TRBV6-5	TRBJ1-1	.	.	TGTGCCAGCAGTTTTGGGGGCACGAACACTGAAGCTTTCTTT	CASSFGGTNTEAFF
TRBV7-8	TRBJ2-6	TRBD2	.	TGTGCCAGCAGCTTAGGCAGACTAGCCTCCAACGTCCTGACTTTC	CASSLGRLASNVLTF
TRBV6-2/TRBV6-3	TRBJ1-1	.	.	TGTGCCAGCAGTTACGAATGGGTAAGGACTGAAGCTTTCTTT	CASSYEWVRTEAFF
TRBV6-2/TRBV6-3	TRBJ1-3	.	.	TGTGCCAGCAGTTACTACGCCAGCACCATATATTTT	CASSYYASTIYF
TRBV21-1	TRBJ2-7	.	.	TGTGCCAGCAGCAACGAGACGGTCTACGAGCAGTACTTC	CASSNETVYEQYF
TRBV5-6	TRBJ1-4	.	.	TGTGCCAGCAGCTTTGAAGGTGCCGCAACTAATGAAAAACTGTTTTTT	CASSFEGAATNEKLFF
TRBV4-3	TRBJ1-2	.	few	TGCGCCAGCAGCCAAGAGTTCGGGGCAGGGACGGGCTACACCTTC	CASSQEFGAGTGYTF
TRBV19	TRBJ1-4	.	.	TGTGCCAGTAGGGCAGGGCCGGCAACTAATGAAAAACTGTTTTTT	CASRAGPATNEKLFF
TRBV10-2	TRBJ1-6	TRBD1	.	TGCGCCAGCAGTGACCCCGGGACAGGGCTTTCACCCCTCCACTTT	CASSDPGTGLSPLHF
TRBV27	TRBJ2-3	.	.	TGTGCCAGCATTCCGCGGGGTAAAGATACGCAGTATTTT	CASIPRGKDTQYF
TRBV5-1	TRBJ2-7	.	.	TGCGCCAGCAGCCTGTCGAGGGCCAGGGCCGAGCAGTACTTC	CASSLSRARAEQYF
TRBV15	TRBJ2-1	.	once	TGTGCCACCAGCCCCGCGGGGGCTAGCTCCTACAATGAGCAGTTCTTC	CATSPAGASSYNEQFF
TRBV3-1/TRBV3-2	TRBJ2-7	TRBD1	medium-sized	TGTGCCAGCAGCCAAACCCTCGAAACAGGGGGGTCCTACGAGCAGTACTTC	CASSQTLETGGSYEQYF